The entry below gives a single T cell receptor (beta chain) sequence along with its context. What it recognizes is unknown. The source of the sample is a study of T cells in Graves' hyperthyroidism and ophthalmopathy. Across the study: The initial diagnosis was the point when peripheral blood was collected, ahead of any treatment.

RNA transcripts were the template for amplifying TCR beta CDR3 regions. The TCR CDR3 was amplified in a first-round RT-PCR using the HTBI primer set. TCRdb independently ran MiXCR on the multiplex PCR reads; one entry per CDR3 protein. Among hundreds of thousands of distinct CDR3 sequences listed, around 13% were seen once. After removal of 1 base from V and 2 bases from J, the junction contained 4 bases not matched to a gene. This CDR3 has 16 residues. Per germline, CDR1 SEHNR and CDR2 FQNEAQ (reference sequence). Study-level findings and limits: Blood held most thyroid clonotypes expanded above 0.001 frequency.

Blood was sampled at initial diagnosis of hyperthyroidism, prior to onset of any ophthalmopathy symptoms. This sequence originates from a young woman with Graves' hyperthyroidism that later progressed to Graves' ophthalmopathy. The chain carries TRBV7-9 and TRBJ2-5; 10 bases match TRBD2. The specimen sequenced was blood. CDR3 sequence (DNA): TGTGCCAGCAGCTTAGAACTAGCGGGGTCACAAGAGACCCAGTACTTC. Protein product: CASSLELAGSQETQYF.